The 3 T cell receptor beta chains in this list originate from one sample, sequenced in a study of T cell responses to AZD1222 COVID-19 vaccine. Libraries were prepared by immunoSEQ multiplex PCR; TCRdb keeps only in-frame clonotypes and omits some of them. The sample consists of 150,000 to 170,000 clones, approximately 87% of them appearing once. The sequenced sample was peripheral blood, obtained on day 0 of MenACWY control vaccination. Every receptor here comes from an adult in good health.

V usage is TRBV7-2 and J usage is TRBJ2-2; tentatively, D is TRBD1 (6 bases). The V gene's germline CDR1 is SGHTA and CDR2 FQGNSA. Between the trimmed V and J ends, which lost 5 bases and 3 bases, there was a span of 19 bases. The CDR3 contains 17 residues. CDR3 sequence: CASSPQGDIRYTGELFF. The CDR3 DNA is TGTGCCAGCAGCCCACAGGGAGATATCCGATACACCGGGGAGCTGTTTTTT.

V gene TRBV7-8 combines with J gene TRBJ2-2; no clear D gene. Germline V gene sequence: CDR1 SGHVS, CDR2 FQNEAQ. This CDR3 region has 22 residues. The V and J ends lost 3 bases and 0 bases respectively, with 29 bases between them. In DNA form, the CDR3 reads TGTGCCAGCAGCTTGTATATGTTGTGGGGAAGAGTTGACAAGACGAACACCGGGGAGCTGTTTTTT. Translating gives CASSLYMLWGRVDKTNTGELFF.

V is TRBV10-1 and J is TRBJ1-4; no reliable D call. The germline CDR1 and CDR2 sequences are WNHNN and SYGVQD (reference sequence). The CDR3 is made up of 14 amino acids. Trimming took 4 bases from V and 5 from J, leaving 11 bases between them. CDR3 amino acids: CASSGPGRNEKLFF. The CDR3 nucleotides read TGCGCCAGCAGTGGGCCCGGGAGGAATGAAAAACTGTTTTTT.